A single sample is the source of the 28 T cell receptor beta chains below, sequenced in a study of regulatory T cells in long-lasting Graves disease. Building of the TCR beta libraries involved iRepertoire HTBI primers and Arm-PCR of CDR3 regions. TCRdb used MiXCR to reprocess the multiplex PCR reads, holding one entry per CDR3 protein. The sample has about 540,000 distinct CDR3 sequences; roughly 13% are singletons. Stated time point: newly diagnosed GD, antithyroid drugs for less than 3 months. There was RNA extracted from PBMCs, and the TCR library was made from it. This same sample was also part of a study on T cells in Graves' hyperthyroidism and ophthalmopathy.

Sequencing was performed on peripheral blood mononuclear cells (PBMCs), taken at new diagnosis, from a patient treated with antithyroid drugs. All receptors derive from a man aged 25 to 40 with Graves disease.

The J gene is TRBJ2-5, the V gene TRBV9; D possibly corresponds to TRBD1 (6 bases). V was pared by 5 bases and J by 5 bases, with 19 bases between. The CDR3 totals 15 residues. Germline-derived CDR1 and CDR2 are SGDLS and YYNGEE. CDR3 sequence: CASSPPGTWQETQYF. CDR3 DNA sequence: TGTGCCAGCAGTCCTCCCGGGACATGGCAGGAGACCCAGTACTTC.

On this clonotype itself: Because the CDR3 is missing its conserved closing phenylalanine or tryptophan, this is likely a read error. This chain joins TRBV6-4 and TRBJ1-1; D ambiguous. The CDR3 has 12 amino acids. In germline, CDR1 is MRHNA, CDR2 SNTAGT. The V end lost 8 bases, the J end lost 0 bases, and 7 bases lay between the germline ends. CDR3 loop: CASHLMNTEAFS. The CDR3 nucleotides are TGTGCCAGCCACCTGATGAACACTGAAGCTTTCTCT.

This clonotype was seen ten or more times. This chain joins TRBV6-2 or TRBV6-3 and TRBJ1-5; perhaps TRBD1 as D (6 bases). V lost 6 bases and J lost 3, with 12 bases in between. The CDR3 consists of 14 residues. Germline V gene sequence: CDR1 MNHEY, CDR2 SVGEGT. In nucleotides, the CDR3 is TGTGCCAGCAGCACAACAGGGACCAATCAGCCCCAGCATTTT. Amino acid sequence: CASSTTGTNQPQHF.

This clonotype was detected ten times or more. This chain joins TRBV10-3 and TRBJ2-3, with 7 bases matching TRBD2. V shed 6 bases, J shed 5 bases, and the junction held 20 bases outside the gene matches. Germline CDR1 reads ENHRY; CDR2 reads SYGVKD. The CDR3 has 18 residues. The CDR3 bases are TGTGCCATCAGGGGGAATTCCGGGACCAGAGGGAGGGGAGATACGCAGTATTTT. Amino acid sequence: CAIRGNSGTRGRGDTQYF.

This clonotype has a count of ten or more. The V gene is TRBV7-9, the J gene TRBJ2-7; tentative D call: TRBD2 (6 bases). This CDR3 is built from 13 residues. The V gene's germline CDR1 is SEHNR and CDR2 FQNEAQ (reference sequence). The ends were cut back, 8 bases at V and 2 bases at J, with 13 bases in the middle. The DNA of the CDR3 is TGTGCCAGCGGGGGACTTGGAACCTACGAGCAGTACTTC. Protein: CASGGLGTYEQYF.

In its sample, this clonotype was seen many times. This chain joins TRBV11-2 and TRBJ2-7, with 12 bases fitting TRBD2. The CDR3 has 17 residues. Per the germline V gene, CDR1 is SGHAT and CDR2 is FQNNGV. The V segment lost 4 bases and the J segment 2 bases; nucleotides outside the gene matches: 9. The CDR3 loop reads CASSSDPGTSGPYEQYF. Written as DNA, the CDR3 is TGTGCCAGCAGCTCAGACCCTGGGACTAGCGGGCCCTACGAGCAGTACTTC. Drawing the rest from reference TRBV11-2 and TRBJ2-7, the complete variable domain is EAGVAQSPRYKIIEKRQSVAFWCNPISGHATLYWYQQILGQGPKLLIQFQNNGVVDDSQLPKDRFSAERLKGVDSTLKIQPAKLEDSAVYLCASSSDPGTSGPYEQYFGPGTRLTVT.

This clonotype was seen ten or more times. V usage is TRBV12-3 or TRBV12-4 and J usage is TRBJ1-2; TRBD1 aligns across 7 bases. V dropped 3 bases and J dropped 4; count of bases not matched to a gene: 8. This CDR3 spans 15 amino acids. CDR3 in amino acids: CASSFDREDFYGYTF. The CDR3, as DNA: TGTGCCAGCAGTTTCGACAGGGAGGACTTCTATGGCTACACCTTC.

The sample holds many counts of this clonotype. This chain's CDR3 is CSARDAGGFYNEQFF. The CDR3 DNA is TGCAGTGCTAGAGATGCGGGGGGGTTTTACAATGAGCAGTTCTTC. The chain recombines TRBV20-1 with TRBJ2-1; TRBD2 matches 9 bases. The V gene's germline CDR1 is DFQATT and CDR2 SNEGSKA (reference sequence). Trimming at V came to 0 bases and at J to 4 bases, leaving 4 bases not matched to a gene. The CDR3 loop spans 15 amino acids.

The chain uses TRBV25-1 and TRBJ2-4; D remains ambiguous. V was trimmed by 0 bases and J by 7 bases, leaving 1 base between them. Germline CDR1 MGHDK, CDR2 SYGVNS. This CDR3 spans 11 amino acids. The CDR3 sequence is CASSEYNIQYF. CDR3 nucleotides: TGTGCCAGCAGTGAATATAACATTCAGTACTTC.

This chain links TRBV20-1 with TRBJ2-2, with a tentative D call TRBD2 (5 bases). The CDR3 extends over 11 amino acids. V shed 6 bases and J shed 6 bases, with 8 bases lying between them. Per the germline V gene, CDR1 is DFQATT and CDR2 is SNEGSKA (reference sequence). The CDR3 reads CSALGAGELFF. The DNA for the CDR3 is TGCAGTGCCCTCGGGGCCGGGGAGCTGTTTTTT.

In this sample, this clonotype turned up many times. The chain carries TRBV7-2 and TRBJ2-6; D uncertain. CDR1 is SGHTA and CDR2 is FQGNSA in the germline V gene. Between the trimmed V and J ends, which lost 4 bases and 4 bases, there was a span of 11 bases. The CDR3 is 15 amino acids. CDR3 residues: CASSYLVSGANVLTF. DNA of the CDR3: TGTGCCAGCAGCTACCTAGTGTCCGGGGCCAACGTCCTGACTTTC.

Note on this clonotype: At one end, the junction sequence differs from germline, possibly due to a read error. The J gene is TRBJ2-3, the V gene TRBV3-1; 12 bases agree with TRBD2. CDR1 and CDR2 (germline): LGHDT, YNNKEL (reference sequence). The CDR3 covers 17 residues. The CDR3 spells CASSRRTTSGSKDTQYF. The DNA of the CDR3 is TGTGCCAGCAGCCGACGGACGACTAGCGGGAGCAAAGATACGCAGTATTTT.

At least ten counts were recorded for this clonotype. The chain combines TRBV28 with TRBJ2-7, with D possibly TRBD2 on 5 matching bases. The CDR3 is 16 amino acids. V lost 5 bases to trimming and J lost 6 bases, with 23 bases between them. CDR1 MDHEN and CDR2 SYDVKM come from the germline V gene. The DNA for the CDR3 is TGTGCCAGCAGTCCCCTCTGGGGTAGCGCATCTACCGAGCAGTACTTC. Translating gives CASSPLWGSASTEQYF.

The rearrangement uses TRBV5-1 and TRBJ2-7; D gene unclear. Trimming took off 0 bases at V and 4 bases at J, with 8 bases between the two ends. CDR1 SGHRS and CDR2 YFSETQ come from the germline V gene. The CDR3 contains 13 residues. As DNA, the CDR3 is TGCGCCAGCAGCTTGGAACAGAGATACGAGCAGTACTTC. Translated: CASSLEQRYEQYF.

The chain combines TRBV6-1 with TRBJ2-5, with D tentatively TRBD1 (6 bases). This CDR3 contains 13 residues. CDR1 and CDR2 from the germline V gene are MNHNS and SASEGT. V shed 6 bases and J shed 3 bases, with 11 bases lying between them. The CDR3 reads CASRKGGEETQYF. The CDR3 coding sequence is TGTGCCAGCAGGAAAGGGGGAGAAGAGACCCAGTACTTC.

This clonotype was counted at least ten times. The V gene is TRBV2, the J gene TRBJ2-1, with a weak D call TRBD1 (6 bases). Germline loops: CDR1 SNHLY, CDR2 FYNNEI. There are 13 residues in the CDR3. V was clipped by 4 bases and J by 7 bases, with 11 bases between them. The CDR3, as DNA: TGTGCCAGCAGTGGAGGGGGTTTTAATGAGCAGTTCTTC. Translation: CASSGGGFNEQFF.

This clonotype was detected many times. V is TRBV27 and J is TRBJ2-7; 7 bases map to TRBD1. The V and J ends lost 3 bases and 0 bases, in that order; junction bases with no gene match: 8. Germline V CDR1 and CDR2: MNHEY, SMNVEV (reference sequence). The CDR3 is 16 amino acids. The CDR3 loop reads CASSFQIGTVSYEQYF. In nucleotides, the CDR3 is TGTGCCAGCAGTTTTCAAATCGGGACAGTCTCCTACGAGCAGTACTTC.

This clonotype has ten or more counts. The chain combines TRBV7-9 with TRBJ1-4; D is unresolved. The CDR3 consists of 12 residues. Germline assignment: CDR1 SEHNR and CDR2 FQNEAQ (reference sequence). Trimming cost V 6 bases and J 8 bases, with 10 bases left between them. The CDR3 DNA follows: TGTGCCAGCAGATTAACAGCGGAAAAACTGTTTTTT. Encoded protein: CASRLTAEKLFF. Full variable domain (missing parts from reference TRBV7-9 and TRBJ1-4): DTGVSQNPRHKITKRGQNVTFRCDPISEHNRLYWYRQTLGQGPEFLTYFQNEAQLEKSRLLSDRFSAERPKGSFSTLEIQRTEQGDSAMYLCASRLTAEKLFFGSGTQLSVL.

To note about this clonotype: Given a much more abundant clone one base away, this may be a read error. The chain employs TRBV7-9 and TRBJ2-4; D tentatively reads TRBD1 or TRBD2 (5 bases each). The length of the CDR3 is 15 residues. CDR1 and CDR2 (germline): SEHNR, FQNEAQ (reference sequence). The CDR3 DNA reads TGTGCCAGCATGGGTGGGGGTTTTGCCAAAAACACTCAGTACTTC. Amino acids: CASMGGGFAKNTQYF.

The V gene is TRBV12-3 or TRBV12-4, the J gene TRBJ2-2; 7 nucleotides agree with TRBD1. J lost 1 base, V lost 4 bases, and 6 bases had no gene match. The length of the CDR3 is 16 residues. As DNA, the CDR3 is TGTGCCAGCAGTTCGCCCGGGACAGAGAACACCGGGGAGCTGTTTTTT. Translating gives CASSSPGTENTGELFF.

This clonotype was seen many times. The chain joins TRBV27 to TRBJ2-6; 8 nucleotides agree with TRBD1. The CDR3 is 18 residues long. The germline CDR1 and CDR2 sequences are MNHEY and SMNVEV (reference sequence). Losses at the gene ends were 3 bases for V and 0 bases for J; bases not matched to a gene: 7. The DNA of the CDR3 is TGTGCCAGCAGTTTTCAGGGACAGGTGCGCTCTGGGGCCAACGTCCTGACTTTC. Its translation: CASSFQGQVRSGANVLTF.

A remark on this clonotype: A much larger clonotype is one base distant, so this may be a read error. This chain uses TRBV18 with TRBJ1-1, with D perhaps matching TRBD1 (5 bases). Germline V gene data show CDR1 as KGHSH and CDR2 as LQKENI. This CDR3 contains 14 residues. CDR3 loop: CASSAGTMNTEALF. The CDR3, as DNA: TGTGCCAGCTCGGCAGGGACTATGAACACTGAAGCTCTCTTT.

V usage is TRBV19 and J usage is TRBJ2-7, with D possibly matching TRBD2 (5 bases). V dropped 5 bases and J dropped 6 bases, with 11 bases sitting between them. CDR1 LNHDA and CDR2 SQIVND come from the germline V gene (reference sequence). This CDR3 comprises 12 residues. In DNA, the CDR3 is TGTGCCAGTAGTTCTGGAGGTAGCGAGCAGTACTTC. Protein: CASSSGGSEQYF.

This clonotype was counted many times. One junction end disagrees with the germline gene, perhaps due to a read error. The V call is TRBV7-7, the J call TRBJ2-1, with D perhaps given as TRBD1 or TRBD2 (5 bases each). Germline loops: CDR1 SSHAT, CDR2 FNYEAQ (reference sequence). This CDR3 contains 16 residues. CDR3 sequence: CASSLGPGGTHNEQFF. The CDR3 bases are TGTGCTAGCAGCTTAGGGCCCGGTGGGACCCACAATGAGCAGTTCTTC. The complete variable domain, with remaining parts taken from reference TRBV7-7 and TRBJ2-1, reads GAGVSQSPRYKVTKRGQDVTLRCDPISSHATLYWYQQALGQGPEFLTYFNYEAQPDKSGLPSDRFSAERPEGSISTLTIQRTEQRDSAMYRCASSLGPGGTHNEQFFGPGTRLTVL.

The sample holds a few counts of this clonotype. This sequence joins TRBV20-1 and TRBJ2-4; no clear D. Germline CDR1 reads DFQATT; CDR2 reads SNEGSKA (reference sequence). Trimming pared 6 bases from V and 7 bases from J, leaving 7 bases between. The CDR3 runs to 10 residues. CDR3 DNA sequence: TGCAGTGCCTTCGGGAACATTCAGTACTTC. It codes for CSAFGNIQYF.

The V and J genes are TRBV25-1 and TRBJ1-4, with a possible D match to TRBD1 (5 bases). V was cut by 8 bases and J by 12 bases, with 13 bases left in between. The germline V gene has CDR1 MGHDK and CDR2 SYGVNS. The CDR3 has 11 residues. This chain's CDR3 is CASSGAYELFF. DNA of the CDR3: TGTGCCAGCTCCGGGGCCTACGAACTGTTTTTT.

This clonotype was seen more than once but under ten times. CDR3 in amino acids: CASSLVYDSPLHF. The CDR3 coding sequence is TGTGCCAGCAGCTTGGTTTATGATTCACCCCTCCACTTT. The chain has TRBV7-2 and TRBJ1-6; no definite D call. V was trimmed by 3 bases and J by 8 bases, leaving 8 bases between them. This CDR3 is built from 13 residues. Germline CDR1 and CDR2: SGHTA and FQGNSA.

This clonotype was seen at least ten times. The rearrangement joins TRBV3-1 to TRBJ2-3; D tentatively reads TRBD1 or TRBD2 (5 bases each). CDR1 and CDR2 from the germline V gene are LGHDT and YNNKEL (reference sequence). CDR3 size: 14 residues. V lost 4 bases and J 2 bases, leaving 10 bases between the germline ends. This chain's CDR3 is CASSLWGYTDTQYF. DNA of the CDR3: TGTGCCAGCAGCCTCTGGGGGTACACAGATACGCAGTATTTT.